The source of this T cell receptor beta chain is a study of T cell responses to AZD1222 COVID-19 vaccine. Study background: Analyses pooled second doses at about 4 or about 12 weeks. Study-wide findings and caveats: Among AZD1222 vaccinees, only six or seven were seropositive at baseline. Repertoires were obtained solely post-peak T cell response. The CD4 TCRs associated with vaccination extended across spike and predominated at 160-218 and 743-854.

Assay used: immunoSEQ multiplex PCR; TCRdb lists only in-frame clones, some missing. This table holds around 120,000 clones, about 91% found once. With respect to this clone: Its target is not known.

Sequencing used peripheral blood, obtained on day 0 of AZD1222 vaccination. The TCR comes from an adult in good health.

The CDR3, as DNA: TGCGCCAGCAGCCACTCAGACAGGAACTATGGCTACACCTTC. It codes for CASSHSDRNYGYTF. The chain carries TRBV4-3 and TRBJ1-2; D is possibly TRBD1 (6 bases). V gave up 3 bases and J gave up 2 bases, with 10 bases separating them. The CDR3 is 14 amino acids. From germline, CDR1 is LGHNA and CDR2 YSLEER.